A single sample is the source of the 2 T cell receptor beta chains below, sequenced in a study of cytomegalovirus exposure and HLA in healthy donors. PCR employed 60 Vbeta and 13 Jbeta primers. Measured with immunoSEQ multiplex PCR; TCRdb has only the in-frame clones, and not every one. This sample's table has tens of thousands of clones. Sequences were obtained from PBMCs. These receptors all stem from a male donor in good health and CMV-seronegative.

The chain employs TRBV28 and TRBJ1-2; the D gene is possibly TRBD1 (5 bases). The length of the CDR3 is 17 residues. V lost 5 bases to trimming and J lost 4 bases, with 23 bases between them. Germline CDR1 MDHEN, CDR2 SYDVKM. This CDR3 reads CASSLERQWAVFYGYTF. CDR3 nucleotide sequence: TGTGCCAGCAGTCTAGAGAGACAGTGGGCCGTCTTCTATGGCTACACCTTC.

The chain uses TRBV28 and TRBJ2-7, with a weak D call TRBD2 (5 bases). The V and J ends lost 4 bases and 5 bases respectively, with 12 bases between them. The germline V gene has CDR1 MDHEN and CDR2 SYDVKM. The CDR3 runs 13 residues. The CDR3 DNA reads TGTGCCAGCAGTTCCACGGACTCGGACGAGCAGTACTTC. Its protein is CASSSTDSDEQYF.